The present T cell receptor (beta chain) was sequenced within a study of cytomegalovirus exposure and HLA in healthy donors. Whole-study findings and limits: In a later analysis, at a false discovery rate of 0.05, 15,000 to 20,000 TCR beta sequences matched HLA alleles.

This CDR3 region has 16 residues. Germline V lookup: CDR1 MNHNS, CDR2 SASEGT. V lost 1 base to trimming and J lost 3 bases, with 14 bases between them. In regard to this clone: Its specificity is not known.

Both 60 Vbeta primers and 13 Jbeta primers went into the PCR. Here immunoSEQ multiplex PCR was the method, and the copy in TCRdb shows in-frame clones only, minus some. The repertoire consists of about 140,000 clones, with 70% occurring once and the leading ten covering 1.5% to 2%. The origin of this receptor is a woman aged 30 to 39 in good health and CMV-seronegative. The sequencing sample was made of PBMCs. The chain has TRBV6-1 and TRBJ2-3; possibly TRBD1 for D (5 bases). The CDR3 reads CASSEVGRERTDTQYF. The CDR3 DNA follows: TGTGCCAGCAGTGAAGTGGGCAGGGAAAGGACAGATACGCAGTATTTT.